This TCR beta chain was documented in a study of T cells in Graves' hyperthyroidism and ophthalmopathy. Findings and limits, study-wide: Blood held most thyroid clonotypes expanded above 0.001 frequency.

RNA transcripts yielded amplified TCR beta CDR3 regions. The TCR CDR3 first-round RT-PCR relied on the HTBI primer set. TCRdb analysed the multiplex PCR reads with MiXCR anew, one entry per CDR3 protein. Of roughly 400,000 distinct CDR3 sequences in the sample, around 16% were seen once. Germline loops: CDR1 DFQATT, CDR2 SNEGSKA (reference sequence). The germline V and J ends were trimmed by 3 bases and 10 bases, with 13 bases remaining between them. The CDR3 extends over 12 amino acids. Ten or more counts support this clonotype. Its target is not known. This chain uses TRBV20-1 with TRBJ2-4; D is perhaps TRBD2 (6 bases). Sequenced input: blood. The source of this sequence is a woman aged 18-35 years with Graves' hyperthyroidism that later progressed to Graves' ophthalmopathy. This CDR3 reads CSASGAGEIQYF. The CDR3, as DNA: TGCAGTGCTAGCGGAGCGGGTGAGATTCAGTACTTC.